This T cell receptor (beta chain) was recorded in a study of vaccination and CD4 T cells after COVID-19. Across the study: Four females and six males made up the convalescents, with two Hispanic.

Treatment: roughly ten-day PBMC culture with coronavirus spike peptide pools or control peptides (ViraFEST assay). Patients returned positive PCR results between March and December 2020, earlier than US Alpha, Beta and Delta variants. V was clipped by 0 bases and J by 3 bases, with 15 bases between them. CDR3 length equals 15 residues. Looked up from germline, CDR1 is DFQATT and CDR2 is SNEGSKA (reference sequence). About this clonotype itself: Its specificity is unknown.

Cultured CD4+ T-cell DNA underwent Oncomine TCR Beta short-read sequencing. MiXCR was run by TCRdb on the PCR reads, yielding one entry per CDR3 protein. The sample has some 15,000 distinct CDR3 sequences; 53% are singletons. Sequencing was performed on CD4+ T cells from blood, cultured in vitro, taken before SARS-CoV-2 vaccination. The clonotype originates from a human donor who had recovered from COVID-19. This rearrangement joins TRBV20-1 to TRBJ2-7; TRBD2 might be the D (6 bases). CDR3 region: CSARDYSGSGYEQYF. CDR3 sequence (DNA): TGCAGTGCTAGAGATTATTCGGGTAGCGGCTACGAGCAGTACTTC.